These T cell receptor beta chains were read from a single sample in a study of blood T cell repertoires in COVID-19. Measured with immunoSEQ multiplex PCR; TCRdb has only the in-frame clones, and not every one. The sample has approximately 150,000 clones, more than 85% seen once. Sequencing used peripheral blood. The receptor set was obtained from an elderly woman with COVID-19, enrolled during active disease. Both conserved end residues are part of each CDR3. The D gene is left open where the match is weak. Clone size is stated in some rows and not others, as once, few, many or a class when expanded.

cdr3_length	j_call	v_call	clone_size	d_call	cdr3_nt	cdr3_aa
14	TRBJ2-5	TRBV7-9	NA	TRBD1	TGTGCCAGCAGCCCTCAGGGGGCGCTGGAGACCCAGTACTTC	CASSPQGALETQYF
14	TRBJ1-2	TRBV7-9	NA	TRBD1	TGTGCCAGCAGCCCCGACAGGGGGCTCGATGGCTACACCTTC	CASSPDRGLDGYTF
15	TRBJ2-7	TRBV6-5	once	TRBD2	TGTGCCAGCAGTACGCGGGGGGGAGGTACCTACGAGCAGTACTTC	CASSTRGGGTYEQYF
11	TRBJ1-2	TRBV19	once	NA	TGTGCCAGTAGTATCGGCGGCGGCTACACCTTC	CASSIGGGYTF
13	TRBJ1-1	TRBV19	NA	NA	TGTGCCAGTAGTATATTAAAGAACACTGAAGCTTTCTTT	CASSILKNTEAFF
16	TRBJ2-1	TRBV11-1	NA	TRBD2	TGTGCCAGCAGCTTAGTGGGTAGCGGGTCCTACAATGAGCAGTTCTTC	CASSLVGSGSYNEQFF
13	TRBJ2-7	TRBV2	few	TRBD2	TGTGCCAGCAGTGCGAGCGGGACCCCCGAGCAGTACTTC	CASSASGTPEQYF
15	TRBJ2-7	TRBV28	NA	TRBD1	TGTGCCAGCACAGTAGGGACAGGGGCCCCCTACGAGCAGTACTTC	CASTVGTGAPYEQYF
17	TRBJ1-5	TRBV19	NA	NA	TGTGCCAGTAGCCTACCTAACACTTGGGGGGTAGTTCAGCCCCAGCATTTT	CASSLPNTWGVVQPQHF
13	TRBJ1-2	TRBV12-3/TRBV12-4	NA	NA	TGTGCCAGCAGTTTGAGACAGGAGTATGGCTACACCTTC	CASSLRQEYGYTF
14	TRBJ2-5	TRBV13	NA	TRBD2	TGTGCCAGCAGCCCAGGACTAGGGTGGGAGACCCAGTACTTC	CASSPGLGWETQYF
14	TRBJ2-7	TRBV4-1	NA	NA	TGCGCCAGCAGCCAAGATGGGGGGACCTACGAGCAGTACTTC	CASSQDGGTYEQYF
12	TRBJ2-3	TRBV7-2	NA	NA	TGTGCCAGCAGCGTGGACTCATATACGCAGTATTTT	CASSVDSYTQYF
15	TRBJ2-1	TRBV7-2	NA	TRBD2	TGTGCCAGCAGCCCGGGACTAGCTTCCTACAATGAGCAGTTCTTC	CASSPGLASYNEQFF
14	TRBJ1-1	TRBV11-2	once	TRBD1	TGTGCCAGCAGCTTAGAAGACAGGGTTGCTGAAGCTTTCTTT	CASSLEDRVAEAFF
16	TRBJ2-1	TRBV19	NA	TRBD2	TGTGCCAGTAGTGGGACTAGCGGAGCTAGGTACAATGAGCAGTTCTTC	CASSGTSGARYNEQFF
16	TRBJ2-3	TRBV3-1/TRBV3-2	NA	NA	TGTGCCAGCAGCCAAAGGCGGGGACTTGGCACAGATACGCAGTATTTT	CASSQRRGLGTDTQYF
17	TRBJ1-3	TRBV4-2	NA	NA	TGTGCCAGCAGCCTCGATGGACAGTTGGGCTCTGGAAACACCATATATTTT	CASSLDGQLGSGNTIYF
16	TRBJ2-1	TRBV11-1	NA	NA	TGTGCCAGCAGCTCCCGGGGCGGGACAGTTCCCAATGAGCAGTTCTTC	CASSSRGGTVPNEQFF
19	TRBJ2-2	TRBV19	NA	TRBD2	TGTGCCAGTAGTCATGACCGGACTAGCGGGAGGGCGGTCACCGGGGAGCTGTTTTTT	CASSHDRTSGRAVTGELFF
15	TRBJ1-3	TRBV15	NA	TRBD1	TGTGCCACCAGCTTCGACAGGGGGCCTGGAAACACCATATATTTT	CATSFDRGPGNTIYF
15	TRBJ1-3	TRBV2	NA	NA	TGTGCCAGCAACCCCCTCCCCGGACAGGGAAACACCATATATTTT	CASNPLPGQGNTIYF
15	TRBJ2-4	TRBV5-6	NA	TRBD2	TGTGCCAGCAGTGTCCTAGCGGGGGACAAAAACATTCAGTACTTC	CASSVLAGDKNIQYF
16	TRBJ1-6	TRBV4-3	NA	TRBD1	TGCGCCAGCAGCCAAGCCCCGGGACAGGGCAAATCACCCCTCCACTTT	CASSQAPGQGKSPLHF
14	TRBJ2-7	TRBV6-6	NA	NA	TGTGCCAGCAGTTATGCGGAGTTCACCTACGAGCAGTACTTC	CASSYAEFTYEQYF
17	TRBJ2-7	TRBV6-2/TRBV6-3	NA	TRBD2	TGTGCCAGCAGCTCCGGGATCGGACTAGCGGGAGGATACGAGCAGTACTTC	CASSSGIGLAGGYEQYF
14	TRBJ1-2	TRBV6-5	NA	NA	TGTGCCAGCAGTCAAAGGACTGAGAACTATGGCTACACCTTC	CASSQRTENYGYTF
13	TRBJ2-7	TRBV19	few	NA	TGTGCCAGTAGTCTCGGGACTGCTAACGAGCAGTACTTC	CASSLGTANEQYF